One and the same sample provided the 20 T cell receptor beta chains below, sequenced in a study of cytotoxic CD8 clonotypes in ibrutinib-treated CLL. Method: immunoSEQ multiplex PCR; TCRdb's copy keeps in-frame clones and lacks some. The table lists 200,000 to 250,000 clones, under 80% of them singletons. The sequenced sample was PBMCs, obtained after 24 months of ibrutinib treatment. The source of these receptors is a human donor with chronic lymphocytic leukemia.

V gene TRBV19 combines with J gene TRBJ2-4; 8 bases match TRBD2. The V segment lost 1 base and the J segment 3 bases; nucleotides outside the gene matches: 14. The CDR3 runs to 19 residues. Germline CDR1 LNHDA, CDR2 SQIVND (reference sequence). Here the CDR3 reads CASSIAGGSGSEVKNIQYF. The CDR3 DNA sequence: TGTGCCAGTAGTATAGCGGGTGGGAGCGGGAGCGAGGTCAAAAACATTCAGTACTTC.

This chain links TRBV6-5 with TRBJ2-5; D not resolved. With 4 bases removed from V and 5 bases from J, the gap between germline ends came to 17 bases. This CDR3 comprises 15 residues. The V gene's germline CDR1 is MNHEY and CDR2 SVGAGI. The CDR3 is CASSLGIMGEETQYF. CDR3 nucleotide sequence: TGTGCCAGCAGTTTGGGGATTATGGGCGAGGAGACCCAGTACTTC.

This clone occurred a few times. The chain couples TRBV25-1 to TRBJ2-7; D not resolved. CDR3 length: 11 residues. Trimming removed 4 bases at V and 7 bases at J, with 8 bases between. Germline CDR1 MGHDK, CDR2 SYGVNS. Here the CDR3 DNA reads TGTGCCAGCAGTGGGGCCCGGGAGCAGTACTTC. Translated: CASSGAREQYF.

The chain employs TRBV2 and TRBJ2-5, with 10 bases lining up with TRBD1. Germline lookup yields CDR1 SNHLY and CDR2 FYNNEI. V shed 8 bases, J shed 5 bases, and the junction held 5 bases outside the gene matches. The CDR3 spans 13 residues. The CDR3 loop reads CASSTGGRETQYF. The CDR3 DNA is TGTGCCAGCTCGACAGGGGGCAGGGAGACCCAGTACTTC.

This clone was observed a few times. This chain uses TRBV9 with TRBJ2-1; 13 bases map to TRBD2. This CDR3 has 16 amino acids. From germline, CDR1 is SGDLS and CDR2 YYNGEE. The J segment lost 6 bases and the V segment lost 3 bases, leaving 6 bases of the junction unmatched. The DNA for the CDR3 is TGTGCCAGCAGCGAGGAAGGGACTAGCGGGACCAATGAGCAGTTCTTC. It encodes CASSEEGTSGTNEQFF.

The genes are TRBV28 and TRBJ1-3; tentatively, D is TRBD1 (6 bases). Germline values: CDR1 MDHEN, CDR2 SYDVKM. Trimming took off 8 bases at V and 1 base at J, with 15 bases between the two ends. This CDR3 region has 15 residues. The CDR3 DNA reads TGTGCCAGCTTAGGAACAGGGCATTCTGGAAACACCATATATTTT. This encodes CASLGTGHSGNTIYF.

The chain is built from TRBV4-1 and TRBJ2-1; D is uncertain. Germline loops: CDR1 MGHRA, CDR2 YSYEKL. The CDR3 contains 12 residues. V was trimmed by 1 base and J by 6 bases, leaving 4 bases between them. CDR3 protein: CASSQGLNEQFF. The CDR3 region has the DNA TGCGCCAGCAGCCAAGGTCTCAATGAGCAGTTCTTC.

This clone has only one observation. The chain carries TRBV4-3 and TRBJ2-2; TRBD2 is a possible D gene (6 bases). The V end was cut by 0 bases, the J end by 1 base, with 18 bases between. This CDR3 is 19 amino acids long. Germline V gives CDR1 LGHNA, CDR2 YSLEER. CDR3 coding DNA: TGCGCCAGCAGCCAAGAGGATATAGCCGGGACTCTGAACACCGGGGAGCTGTTTTTT. Amino acids: CASSQEDIAGTLNTGELFF.

The J gene is TRBJ2-7, the V gene TRBV7-9; 7 bases map to TRBD1. CDR3 length: 15 residues. CDR1 and CDR2 (germline): SEHNR, FQNEAQ (reference sequence). Unmatched junction bases numbered 4, after V lost 2 bases and J lost 0 bases. The CDR3 sequence: CASSLRDRSSYEQYF. The CDR3 nucleotides are TGTGCCAGCAGCTTAAGGGACAGAAGCTCCTACGAGCAGTACTTC.

V and J are TRBV28 and TRBJ1-2; 9 nucleotides align to TRBD1. The CDR3 covers 15 residues. J was trimmed by 2 bases and V by 4 bases; bases with no gene match: 5. Germline assignment: CDR1 MDHEN and CDR2 SYDVKM. Here the CDR3 reads CASSSTGTGNYGYTF. CDR3 nucleotide sequence: TGTGCCAGCAGTTCCACCGGGACAGGGAACTATGGCTACACCTTC.

The chain combines TRBV7-9 with TRBJ1-1, with 8 positions matching TRBD1. The trim removed 1 base at V and 7 bases at J, leaving 5 bases unmatched. CDR3 size: 14 residues. CDR1 is SEHNR and CDR2 is FQNEAQ in the germline V gene (reference sequence). The CDR3 bases are TGTGCCAGCAGCTTAGAGCAGGGGGCGAGTGAAGCTTTCTTT. Protein: CASSLEQGASEAFF. Full variable domain (outside the CDR3, taken from reference TRBV7-9 and TRBJ1-1): DTGVSQNPRHKITKRGQNVTFRCDPISEHNRLYWYRQTLGQGPEFLTYFQNEAQLEKSRLLSDRFSAERPKGSFSTLEIQRTEQGDSAMYLCASSLEQGASEAFFGQGTRLTVV.

The chain carries TRBV7-2 and TRBJ2-1; D is undetermined. Trimming shortened V by 4 bases and J by 5 bases, and 21 bases separated the two germline ends. Germline values: CDR1 SGHTA, CDR2 FQGNSA. This CDR3 contains 17 residues. The CDR3 nucleotides read TGTGCCAGCAGCTCAATCCTCCTCGGGCGGCTACACAATGAGCAGTTCTTC. Its protein product is CASSSILLGRLHNEQFF.

The sample holds a few counts of this clone. Different DNA sequences within this sample yield the same CDR3. The chain is built from TRBV6-6 and TRBJ1-2; the D is unclear. Trimming left V 6 bases short and J 2 bases short, with 4 bases between. Germline V gene lookup returns CDR1 MNHNY and CDR2 SVGAGI (reference sequence). The CDR3 consists of 11 residues. The CDR3 DNA reads TGTGCCAGCAGAGACAACTATGGCTACACCTTC. Translated: CASRDNYGYTF.

The chain links TRBV5-1 to TRBJ1-5, with 7 positions matching TRBD1. CDR1 SGHRS and CDR2 YFSETQ come from the germline V gene. This CDR3 is built from 20 residues. V trimming: 0 bases; J trimming: 1 base; junction bases outside the gene matches: 16. This CDR3 is CASSLGPTGLTQGSNQPQHF. The DNA for the CDR3 is TGCGCCAGCAGCTTGGGGCCGACAGGGCTAACTCAAGGGAGCAATCAGCCCCAGCATTTT.

The chain joins TRBV29-1 to TRBJ2-6; the match to TRBD1 covers 8 bases. Germline assignment: CDR1 SQVTM and CDR2 ANQGSEA. The ends lost 1 base at V and 0 bases at J; junction bases unmatched: 8. CDR3 length equals 18 residues. The CDR3 sequence is CSVEAPRQGLSGANVLTF. CDR3 coding DNA: TGCAGCGTTGAAGCTCCGAGACAGGGGCTCTCTGGGGCCAACGTCCTGACTTTC.

The V and J genes are TRBV27 and TRBJ2-1, with TRBD2 matching over 10 bases. CDR3 size: 15 residues. V was pared by 5 bases and J by 3 bases, with 4 bases of the junction left unmatched. Germline V gene sequence: CDR1 MNHEY, CDR2 SMNVEV (reference sequence). This CDR3 is CASSPGLADYNEQFF. The CDR3 DNA follows: TGTGCCAGCAGTCCTGGACTAGCGGACTACAATGAGCAGTTCTTC.

The V gene is TRBV28, the J gene TRBJ1-5, with 8 bases that match TRBD1. The CDR3 loop spans 15 amino acids. With 6 bases clipped from V and 3 bases from J, the junction kept 7 bases outside the gene matches. Germline V gene data show CDR1 as MDHEN and CDR2 as SYDVKM. CDR3 region: CASRAEGQVNQPQHF. The CDR3, as DNA: TGTGCCAGCAGAGCCGAGGGACAGGTCAATCAGCCCCAGCATTTT.

The chain has TRBV10-1 and TRBJ2-2; TRBD1 matches at 11 bases. This CDR3 region has 20 residues. CDR1 and CDR2 from the germline V gene are WNHNN and SYGVQD (reference sequence). V dropped 2 bases and J dropped 3; count of bases not matched to a gene: 14. The CDR3 loop is CASSEPLLQGQGADTGELFF. CDR3 sequence (DNA): TGCGCCAGCAGTGAGCCTCTCCTTCAAGGACAGGGGGCGGACACCGGGGAGCTGTTTTTT.

V is TRBV7-9 and J is TRBJ2-3, with D unresolved. With 5 bases removed from V and 4 bases from J, the gap between germline ends came to 7 bases. The CDR3 runs to 12 residues. Germline lookup yields CDR1 SEHNR and CDR2 FQNEAQ (reference sequence). CDR3 nucleotides: TGTGCCAGCAGCCTAATTTCAGATACGCAGTATTTT. Translated, it gives CASSLISDTQYF.

The V call is TRBV29-1, the J call TRBJ1-5; 8 bases are a match to TRBD1. V shed 6 bases and J 4 bases; nucleotides not matched to a gene: 8. The CDR3 is 14 amino acids. The germline V gene encodes CDR1 SQVTM and CDR2 ANQGSEA. CDR3 sequence reads: CSVATGAANQPQHF. The CDR3 DNA is TGCAGCGTCGCGACAGGGGCGGCAAATCAGCCCCAGCATTTT.